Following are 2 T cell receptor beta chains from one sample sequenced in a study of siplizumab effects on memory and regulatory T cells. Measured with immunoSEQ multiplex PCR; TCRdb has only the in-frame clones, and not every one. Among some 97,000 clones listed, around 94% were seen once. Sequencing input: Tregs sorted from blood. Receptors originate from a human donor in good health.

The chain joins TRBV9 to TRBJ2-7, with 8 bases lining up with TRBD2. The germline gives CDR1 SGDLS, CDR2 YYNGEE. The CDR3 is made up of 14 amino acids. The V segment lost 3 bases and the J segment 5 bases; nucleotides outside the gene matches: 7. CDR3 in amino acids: CASSAGLAYDEQYF. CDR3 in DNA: TGTGCCAGCAGCGCCGGACTAGCTTACGACGAGCAGTACTTC.

The CDR3 nucleotides read TGTGCCAGCAGTGACTCGATTTTTACCGGGGAGCTGTTTTTT. It is translated as CASSDSIFTGELFF. The chain carries TRBV6-4 and TRBJ2-2; D remains unclear. V was pared by 0 bases and J by 5 bases, with 7 bases between. The CDR3 is made up of 14 amino acids. Germline CDR1 reads MRHNA; CDR2 reads SNTAGT.